The clone carrying this TCR beta chain came up a few times. The sample is drawn from a study of blood T cell repertoires in COVID-19. The CDR3 extends over 13 amino acids. V lost 5 bases, J lost 7 bases, and 11 bases lay in between. Germline V CDR1 and CDR2: SGHTA, FQGNSA. Everyone who took part was 18 to 89 years old, and they came from 24 US areas. Using immunoSEQ multiplex PCR, the repertoire was profiled, and TCRdb retains in-frame clones only, with some absent. This table holds approximately 190,000 clones, 86% found once. The sequence came from a middle-aged woman in a cohort exposed to, infected with or recovered from COVID-19 (not recorded which). The V call is TRBV7-2, the J call TRBJ2-2; maybe TRBD2 (6 bases). Sequencing was performed on PBMCs or T cells enriched from blood (not recorded which). CDR3 nucleotides: TGTGCCAGCAGCCCGGGGGTCCTCGGGGAGCTGTTTTTT. Translated: CASSPGVLGELFF.